The clone carrying this T cell receptor (beta chain) was counted once. CDR1 GTSNPN and CDR2 SVGIG come from the germline V gene (reference sequence). The CDR3 sequence is 15 residues long. V dropped 5 bases and J dropped 4; count of bases not matched to a gene: 10. Clones were read by immunoSEQ multiplex PCR, and TCRdb kept only the in-frame ones, dropping some. The table lists around 67,000 clones, about nine tenths of them singletons, with 9.5% in the top ten. This record belongs to a study of T cell changes during pregnancy in multiple sclerosis. The sequencing used peripheral blood, collected after pregnancy. The chain has TRBV30 and TRBJ1-2; 10 positions match TRBD1. This TCR was sampled from a female donor in good health, enrolled as a control in a pregnancy study. CDR3 sequence reads: CAWRRDRGVSYGYTF. Here the CDR3 DNA reads TGTGCCTGGCGCCGGGACAGGGGAGTCTCCTATGGCTACACCTTC.